This TCR beta chain was sequenced for a study of human T cells and chemical hapten exposure. Study context: Chiefly female patients presented with alopecia areata, totalis or universalis.

Time point given: patch test 2, 6 weeks after DPC sensitization. Treatment noted: therapeutic diphenylcyclopropenone sensitization with weekly scalp DPC. In TCRdb, the RACE reads were re-called with MiXCR into one record per CDR3 protein. The table lists more than 85,000 distinct CDR3 sequences, 9.5% to 11% of them singletons, with around 2.2% in the top ten. V lost 10 bases to trimming and J lost 4 bases; unmatched junction nucleotides: 5. Germline V gives CDR1 MNHEY, CDR2 SVGEGT. CDR3 length equals 13 residues. Notes on the study in general: The study found expanded TCRs formed significantly more large CDR3 similarity clusters than controls. Patch test score was positively correlated with the counts of PT1 expanded TCRs.

On this clonotype itself: Antigen specificity is unknown.

The rearrangement joins TRBV6-2 or TRBV6-3 to TRBJ2-3; TRBD2 matches 10 bases. This TCR derives from a man between 35 and 55 years old with alopecia areata. Some clones in this sample may be carry-over from other donors' samples. The sequenced sample was whole blood, obtained in connection with sensitization to the hapten diphenylcyclopropenone (DPC). In DNA, the CDR3 is TGTGCCATCAAGCGGGAGGGCCCAGATACGCAGTATTTT. The encoded protein is CAIKREGPDTQYF.